This T cell receptor (beta chain) derives from a study of blood T cells in healthy people across ages. Study-wide points: Higher diversity, along with more naive CD4+ cells, distinguished long-lived donors from aged donors.

This CDR3 contains 14 residues. The V end lost 4 bases, the J end lost 5 bases, and 15 bases lay between the germline ends. CDR1 is SGHRS and CDR2 is YFSETQ in the germline V gene. Sample-barcoded 5' priming and a J-beta primer mix drove a second PCR of about 6 to 12 cycles. Tags on each cDNA molecule came from a template-switch adaptor with 12 random nucleotides. One entry per CDR3 protein, called by TCRdb with MiXCR from the 5' RACE reads. The table records 1.5 million to 2 million distinct CDR3 sequences, 28% of them present only once. This clonotype was seen a few times. Its antigen remains unidentified.

The genes are TRBV5-1 and TRBJ1-1, with D maybe TRBD1 (6 bases). The clonotype originates from a woman aged 30 to 39 in good health. Material for sequencing was blood. CDR3 sequence (DNA): TGCGCCAGCAGCAAACTACAGGGAGGGACTGAAGCTTTCTTT. Its protein is CASSKLQGGTEAFF.